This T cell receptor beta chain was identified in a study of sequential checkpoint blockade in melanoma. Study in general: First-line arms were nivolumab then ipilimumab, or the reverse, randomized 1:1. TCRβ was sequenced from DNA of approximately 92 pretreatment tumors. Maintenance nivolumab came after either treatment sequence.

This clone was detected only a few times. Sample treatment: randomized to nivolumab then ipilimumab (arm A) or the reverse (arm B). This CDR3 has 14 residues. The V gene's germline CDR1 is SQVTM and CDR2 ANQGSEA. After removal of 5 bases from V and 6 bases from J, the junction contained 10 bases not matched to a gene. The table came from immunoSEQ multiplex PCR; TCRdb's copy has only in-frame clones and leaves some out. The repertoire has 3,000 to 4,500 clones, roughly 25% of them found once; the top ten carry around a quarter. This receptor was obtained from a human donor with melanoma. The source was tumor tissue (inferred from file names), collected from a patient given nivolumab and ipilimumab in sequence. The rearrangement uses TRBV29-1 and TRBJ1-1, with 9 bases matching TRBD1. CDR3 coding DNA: TGCAGCGTTCGGAACCGGGACAGGGAAGCTGAAGCTTTCTTT. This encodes CSVRNRDREAEAFF.